Listed here are 20 T cell receptor beta chains from one sample, sequenced in a study of lymphopenia after photon versus proton radiotherapy. The table came from immunoSEQ multiplex PCR; TCRdb's copy has only in-frame clones and leaves some out. The sample includes fewer than 25,000 clones, 85% to 90% of them seen just once. The input for sequencing was peripheral blood, taken from a patient treated with proton-based radiotherapy. These receptors all come from an elderly man with esophageal cancer.

The CDR3 sequence: CASSLVGGDQPQHF. The CDR3 DNA follows: TGTGCCAGCAGTTTAGTAGGGGGCGATCAGCCCCAGCATTTT. The genes are TRBV27 and TRBJ1-5, with 7 nucleotides matching TRBD1. The CDR3 runs to 14 residues. Germline V lookup: CDR1 MNHEY, CDR2 SMNVEV (reference sequence). J lost 5 bases, V lost 2 bases, and 3 bases had no gene match.

CDR3 residues: CAWKQKALYF. The CDR3 DNA is TGTGCCTGGAAACAAAAGGCCCTGTACTTC. The chain is built from TRBV30 and TRBJ2-7; no clear D. The CDR3 length is 10 residues. CDR1 GTSNPN and CDR2 SVGIG come from the germline V gene (reference sequence). Between the trimmed V and J ends, which lost 4 bases and 12 bases, there was a span of 13 bases.

This chain connects TRBV15 to TRBJ1-2; 7 bases are shared with TRBD1. The germline gives CDR1 LNHNV, CDR2 YYDKDF (reference sequence). After removal of 5 bases from V and 4 bases from J, the junction contained 7 bases not matched to a gene. This CDR3 comprises 14 residues. In DNA, the CDR3 is TGTGCCACCAGCGAGGGGGCCCGGGGCTATGGCTACACCTTC. Translation: CATSEGARGYGYTF. The full variable domain, completed using reference TRBV15 and TRBJ1-2, is DAMVIQNPRYQVTQFGKPVTLSCSQTLNHNVMYWYQQKSSQAPKLLFHYYDKDFNNEADTPDNFQSRRPNTSFCFLDIRSPGLGDTAMYLCATSEGARGYGYTFGSGTRLTVV.

This chain connects TRBV20-1 to TRBJ2-1; D gene unclear. Germline CDR1 is DFQATT and CDR2 is SNEGSKA (reference sequence). This CDR3 spans 11 amino acids. The CDR3 here is CTGGSGNEQFF. Written as DNA, the CDR3 is TGCACGGGCGGCAGTGGGAATGAGCAGTTCTTC.

V is TRBV15 and J is TRBJ1-4; D ambiguous. The CDR3 contains 15 residues. CDR1 is LNHNV and CDR2 is YYDKDF in the germline V gene (reference sequence). V lost 8 bases and J 5 bases, leaving 18 bases between the germline ends. The CDR3 bases are TGTGCCACCCTAGGAGCGGGGAAGGGAAATGAAAAACTGTTTTTT. It yields the protein CATLGAGKGNEKLFF.

This chain joins TRBV9 and TRBJ2-1; the D gene is possibly TRBD2 (5 bases). Between the trimmed V and J ends, which lost 4 bases and 2 bases, there was a span of 16 bases. The germline CDR1 and CDR2 sequences are SGDLS and YYNGEE. The CDR3 is made up of 16 amino acids. The CDR3 DNA is TGTGCCAGCAGCCCAACCCGGGGAGCCACCTACAATGAGCAGTTCTTC. This sequence encodes CASSPTRGATYNEQFF.

The rearrangement uses TRBV11-1 and TRBJ2-5, with D unresolved. V shed 7 bases and J shed 1 base, with 10 bases lying between them. There are 13 residues in the CDR3. Germline CDR1 is SGHAT and CDR2 is FQDESV (reference sequence). In DNA form, the CDR3 reads TGTGCCAGCACCTCCCGCCCCCAAGAGACCCAGTACTTC. This gives the protein CASTSRPQETQYF.

This chain links TRBV5-8 with TRBJ2-2; D possibly corresponds to TRBD1 (5 bases). This CDR3 spans 16 amino acids. CDR1 is SGHTS and CDR2 is YDEGEE in the germline V gene. The germline V and J ends were trimmed by 4 bases and 3 bases, with 16 bases remaining between them. Here the CDR3 reads CASSDSWGADTGELFF. As DNA, the CDR3 is TGTGCCAGCAGCGACTCGTGGGGCGCGGACACCGGGGAGCTGTTTTTT.

V and J are TRBV7-2 and TRBJ2-3, with 10 positions matching TRBD2. The germline V gene has CDR1 SGHTA and CDR2 FQGNSA. V lost 2 bases and J lost 0; bases outside the gene matches: 5. The CDR3 is made up of 17 amino acids. This chain's CDR3 is CASSLFSSGGSTDTQYF. The CDR3 nucleotides are TGTGCCAGCAGCTTATTTTCTAGCGGGGGAAGCACAGATACGCAGTATTTT.

The DNA for the CDR3 is TGTGCCATCAGTGTGACCCAGGGTCTAAACACCGGGGAGCTGTTTTTT. This gives the protein CAISVTQGLNTGELFF. The J gene is TRBJ2-2, the V gene TRBV10-3, with a weak D call TRBD1 (5 bases). The CDR3 is 16 residues long. V was pared by 4 bases and J by 2 bases, with 14 bases between. Germline V gives CDR1 ENHRY, CDR2 SYGVKD.

The CDR3 is CASTPVGSPNEKLFF. DNA of the CDR3: TGTGCCAGCACGCCGGTGGGCAGCCCTAATGAAAAACTGTTTTTT. The chain recombines TRBV6-6 with TRBJ1-4, with D unclear. Germline V gene lookup returns CDR1 MNHNY and CDR2 SVGAGI (reference sequence). This CDR3 spans 15 amino acids. V was clipped by 7 bases and J by 3 bases, with 15 bases between them.

The chain recombines TRBV18 with TRBJ1-4, with a tentative D call TRBD1 (6 bases). The CDR3 extends over 15 amino acids. Trimming took off 6 bases at V and 7 bases at J, with 18 bases between the two ends. Germline CDR1 reads KGHSH; CDR2 reads LQKENI. The CDR3 sequence: CASSPGGGPAEKLFF. The DNA for the CDR3 is TGTGCCAGCTCGCCCGGGGGGGGCCCGGCTGAAAAACTGTTTTTT.

V is TRBV2 and J is TRBJ2-3; possible D gene TRBD2, 6 bases. Germline CDR1 and CDR2: SNHLY and FYNNEI. The CDR3 is 14 amino acids. V was trimmed by 1 base and J by 2 bases, leaving 7 bases between them. The CDR3 sequence is CASSEGLDTDTQYF. The DNA for the CDR3 is TGTGCCAGCAGTGAAGGACTAGACACAGATACGCAGTATTTT.

This chain links TRBV28 with TRBJ2-3; tentatively, D is TRBD1 or TRBD2 (6 bases each). Germline CDR1 MDHEN, CDR2 SYDVKM. V lost 7 bases to trimming and J lost 3 bases, with 23 bases between them. CDR3 length equals 17 residues. CDR3 sequence reads: CASTPGGGLGKTDTQYF. The CDR3 nucleotides are TGTGCCAGCACCCCCGGTGGGGGGCTTGGTAAGACAGATACGCAGTATTTT.

The rearrangement uses TRBV7-2 and TRBJ2-1; 11 nucleotides align to TRBD2. Per germline, CDR1 SGHTA and CDR2 FQGNSA. J gave up 5 bases and V 4 bases, and 4 bases lay outside the gene matches. This CDR3 comprises 15 residues. In nucleotides, the CDR3 is TGTGCCAGCAGCTCTATGGGACTAGCGGACAATGAGCAGTTCTTC. Translation: CASSSMGLADNEQFF.

V is TRBV6-6 and J is TRBJ2-1; tentatively, D is TRBD1 (6 bases). This CDR3 spans 14 amino acids. Trimming took 6 bases from V and 2 from J, leaving 11 bases between them. In germline, CDR1 is MNHNY, CDR2 SVGAGI (reference sequence). The CDR3 sequence: CASRETGAYNEQFF. CDR3 coding DNA: TGTGCCAGCAGGGAGACAGGCGCCTACAATGAGCAGTTCTTC.

This chain connects TRBV9 to TRBJ2-5, with a tentative D call TRBD2 (5 bases). The CDR3 length is 15 residues. Trimming cost V 4 bases and J 2 bases, with 15 bases left between them. Germline CDR1 reads SGDLS; CDR2 reads YYNGEE. This chain's CDR3 is CASSPWTGEQETQYF. The CDR3 nucleotides read TGTGCCAGCAGCCCGTGGACCGGGGAGCAAGAGACCCAGTACTTC.

The gene calls are TRBV11-2 and TRBJ2-7, with D perhaps matching TRBD1 (5 bases). V shed 3 bases and J shed 2 bases, with 14 bases lying between them. CDR1 is SGHAT, CDR2 FQNNGV, per germline. This CDR3 is 15 amino acids long. CDR3 sequence: CASSFLSTDTYEQYF. CDR3 bases: TGTGCCAGCAGCTTCCTTTCGACGGACACCTACGAGCAGTACTTC.

This sequence joins TRBV4-1 and TRBJ1-4; D remains ambiguous. Germline CDR1 and CDR2: MGHRA and YSYEKL. V was shortened by 1 base and J by 0 bases, with 9 bases between the two germline ends. The CDR3 consists of 16 residues. The CDR3 DNA sequence: TGCGCCAGCAGCCAAGGTGGCAGGCCAACTAATGAAAAACTGTTTTTT. It encodes CASSQGGRPTNEKLFF.

This clone was observed a single time. The chain recombines TRBV30 with TRBJ1-4; D remains unclear. The CDR3 is 14 residues long. Germline lookup yields CDR1 GTSNPN and CDR2 SVGIG (reference sequence). Trimming stripped 2 bases from V and 3 bases from J, with 10 bases between. DNA for the CDR3: TGTGCCTGGAGTCCCGGACCTGCTAATGAAAAACTGTTTTTT. This codes for CAWSPGPANEKLFF.